One and the same sample provided the 18 T cell receptor beta chains below, sequenced in a study of shared T cell receptors in the human thymus. Assay: immunoSEQ multiplex PCR; the TCRdb copy retains only in-frame clones and omits some. The profile shows about 500,000 clones, approximately 80% of them singletons. This same sample was also part of a study on human thymus T cells.

The sequenced sample was thymocytes. The receptors stem from a boy less than two years old with a congenital heart defect.

This clone appeared once. The rearrangement joins TRBV19 to TRBJ2-7, with D tentatively TRBD1 (6 bases). The CDR3 consists of 15 residues. CDR1 and CDR2 (germline): LNHDA, SQIVND (reference sequence). Trimming stripped 1 base from V and 2 bases from J, with 12 bases between. CDR3 sequence reads: CASSIGTGYTYEQYF. The DNA for the CDR3 is TGTGCCAGTAGTATAGGAACAGGGTATACCTACGAGCAGTACTTC.

The gene calls are TRBV7-2 and TRBJ2-1; TRBD1 aligns across 7 bases. Germline V gene sequence: CDR1 SGHTA, CDR2 FQGNSA. V shed 4 bases, J shed 6 bases, and the junction held 12 bases outside the gene matches. The CDR3 has 16 amino acids. The CDR3, as DNA: TGTGCCAGCAGCTCCCGTGACAGGGTTGATTTCAATGAGCAGTTCTTC. This translates into CASSSRDRVDFNEQFF.

This clone was detected only a few times. This sequence joins TRBV5-6 and TRBJ2-3; D ambiguous. V was trimmed by 6 bases and J by 9 bases, leaving 11 bases between them. This CDR3 has 11 amino acids. Germline lookup yields CDR1 SGHDT and CDR2 YYEEEE. CDR3 loop: CASTNKLTQYF. CDR3 bases: TGTGCCAGCACCAACAAACTAACGCAGTATTTT.

A note on this clone: The same CDR3 also results from other DNA sequences found in this sample. The chain employs TRBV15 and TRBJ2-7, with D maybe TRBD1 (6 bases). This CDR3 has 14 amino acids. Germline V gene sequence: CDR1 LNHNV, CDR2 YYDKDF (reference sequence). Trimming cost V 0 bases and J 2 bases, with 8 bases left between them. CDR3 protein: CATSRDPGAYEQYF. CDR3 bases: TGTGCCACCAGCAGAGATCCAGGGGCCTACGAGCAGTACTTC.

The V and J genes are TRBV27 and TRBJ1-4, with TRBD1 as a possible D gene (5 bases). Germline lookup yields CDR1 MNHEY and CDR2 SMNVEV (reference sequence). V was pared by 2 bases and J by 1 base, with 5 bases between. There are 14 residues in the CDR3. The CDR3 region is CASSLRGTNEKLFF. The CDR3 nucleotides are TGTGCCAGCAGTTTAAGGGGAACTAATGAAAAACTGTTTTTT.

The rearrangement joins TRBV30 to TRBJ2-1; 16 bases are shared with TRBD2. Germline trimming cut 0 bases from V and 3 bases from J; bases unmatched to any gene: 14. Per the germline V gene, CDR1 is GTSNPN and CDR2 is SVGIG (reference sequence). This CDR3 has 21 amino acids. The CDR3 sequence is CAWSVRVGPGLAGGDYNEQFF. The DNA of the CDR3 is TGTGCCTGGAGTGTACGAGTGGGTCCGGGACTAGCGGGAGGGGACTACAATGAGCAGTTCTTC.

The genes are TRBV29-1 and TRBJ2-1, with D unclear. The germline V gene has CDR1 SQVTM and CDR2 ANQGSEA. CDR3 length: 12 residues. Trimming stripped 8 bases from V and 8 bases from J, with 16 bases between. This chain's CDR3 is CSLDSSPDEQFF. The CDR3, as DNA: TGCAGCCTCGACTCTTCCCCGGATGAGCAGTTCTTC.

The gene calls are TRBV9 and TRBJ1-2; 8 bases are a match to TRBD1. CDR1 SGDLS and CDR2 YYNGEE come from the germline V gene. V shed 0 bases and J 4 bases; nucleotides not matched to a gene: 14. This CDR3 is built from 18 residues. CDR3 DNA: TGTGCCAGCAGCGTAGGACCGAGTGGACAGGGAGGCTCCTATGGCTACACCTTC. Translating it yields CASSVGPSGQGGSYGYTF.

The rearrangement joins TRBV6-1 to TRBJ2-7; D is undetermined. The CDR3 is 15 residues long. CDR1 and CDR2 from the germline V gene are MNHNS and SASEGT. Deletions cut 7 bases from V and 0 bases from J, with 16 bases between. The CDR3, as DNA: TGTGCCAGCATAGTACCTCTTAGTGTCTCCTACGAGCAGTACTTC. As protein: CASIVPLSVSYEQYF.

This clone is a singleton in its sample. The gene calls are TRBV25-1 and TRBJ2-7, with 9 positions matching TRBD2. Trimming removed 8 bases from V and 2 bases from J; junction bases left unmatched: 7. The V gene's germline CDR1 is MGHDK and CDR2 SYGVNS. The CDR3 totals 14 residues. The CDR3 protein is CASSRLAEPYEQYF. CDR3 bases: TGTGCCAGCTCCCGACTAGCGGAGCCCTACGAGCAGTACTTC.

This clone was counted between two and nine times. The chain recombines TRBV14 with TRBJ2-2; perhaps TRBD2 as D (5 bases). The V and J ends lost 4 bases and 3 bases respectively, with 9 bases between them. This CDR3 spans 14 amino acids. The germline V gene has CDR1 SGHDN and CDR2 FVKESK. The CDR3: CASSPRGYTGELFF. DNA of the CDR3: TGTGCCAGCAGCCCTCGGGGATACACCGGGGAGCTGTTTTTT.

The gene calls are TRBV2 and TRBJ2-7, with D possibly matching TRBD2 (6 bases). Germline CDR1 SNHLY, CDR2 FYNNEI. The CDR3 runs 12 residues. V shed 6 bases and J shed 1 base, with 7 bases lying between them. CDR3: CASSGTSYEQYF. In DNA form, the CDR3 reads TGTGCCAGCAGCGGGACTTCCTACGAGCAGTACTTC.

This chain joins TRBV25-1 and TRBJ2-2, with 7 nucleotides matching TRBD1. J lost 2 bases, V lost 3 bases, and 9 bases had no gene match. The CDR3 is 17 amino acids. Germline CDR1 is MGHDK and CDR2 is SYGVNS. The CDR3 protein is CASSDYPWTGNTGELFF. CDR3 sequence (DNA): TGTGCCAGCAGTGATTACCCCTGGACAGGAAACACCGGGGAGCTGTTTTTT.

The chain joins TRBV7-8 to TRBJ2-7; 10 nucleotides agree with TRBD2. The V gene end was trimmed by 1 base and the J gene end by 4 bases; junction bases not matched to a gene: 4. Germline V CDR1 and CDR2: SGHVS, FQNEAQ. CDR3 length equals 15 residues. CDR3 amino acids: CASSLEAGGLYEQYF. The CDR3, as DNA: TGTGCCAGCAGCTTAGAAGCGGGAGGGTTATACGAGCAGTACTTC.

This chain connects TRBV7-6 to TRBJ2-1; 7 bases align to TRBD2. Trimming cost V 5 bases and J 0 bases; bases outside gene matches: 13. The CDR3 is 18 amino acids. Germline CDR1 and CDR2: SGHVS and FNYEAQ. Here the CDR3 DNA reads TGTGCCAGCAGCCAACCTCCGACTAGCCCCTGCTCCTACAATGAGCAGTTCTTC. Translated, it gives CASSQPPTSPCSYNEQFF.

J is TRBJ2-7 and V is TRBV7-2; a possible D gene is TRBD2 (6 bases). Trimming pared 0 bases from V and 4 bases from J, leaving 16 bases between. Germline V lookup: CDR1 SGHTA, CDR2 FQGNSA. The length of the CDR3 is 16 residues. The CDR3 DNA reads TGTGCCAGCAGCTTAGCGGAGGTAGCGGAAGGGTACGAGCAGTACTTC. Translated: CASSLAEVAEGYEQYF.

The rearrangement joins TRBV6-6 to TRBJ1-2; D possibly corresponds to TRBD1 (5 bases). Per germline, CDR1 MNHNY and CDR2 SVGAGI (reference sequence). V lost 10 bases and J lost 8, with 20 bases in between. This CDR3 comprises 13 residues. The CDR3 region is CANGRSPRGGYTF. Written as DNA, the CDR3 is TGTGCCAACGGGAGGTCGCCCCGGGGGGGCTACACCTTC.

The genes are TRBV4-3 and TRBJ2-7; D perhaps matches TRBD1 (6 bases). Germline assignment: CDR1 LGHNA and CDR2 YSLEER. V lost 0 bases and J lost 2, with 14 bases in between. The CDR3 totals 16 residues. Here the CDR3 reads CASSQERGQGTYEQYF. The CDR3 DNA reads TGCGCCAGCAGCCAAGAAAGGGGACAAGGGACCTACGAGCAGTACTTC.